One and the same sample provided the 20 T cell receptor beta chains below, sequenced in a study of tissue T cells after allogeneic stem cell transplantation. Documented time point: mouse harvest day 14 after allogeneic transplant. The graft held 10^6 splenic CD5+ T cells and 10^7 T-cell-depleted bone marrow cells. Profiled with immunoSEQ multiplex PCR; TCRdb holds only in-frame clones, not every one. This sample has 4,000 or so clones, with 45% to 50% found just once. Sequenced input: gut tissue. The receptors come from a female BALB/c mouse given C57BL/6 T cells with graft-versus-host disease after an allogeneic hematopoietic cell transplant.

As to this clone: All gene names here are mouse names. The read stops 1 residue short of the end of the CDR3; the missing end is completed from the germline J gene. V and J are TRBV17 and TRBJ1-1; no reliable D call. Germline V lookup: CDR1 MNHDT, CDR2 YYDKIL. V lost 1 base and J 0 bases, leaving 6 bases between the germline ends. The CDR3 has 14 amino acids. CDR3 DNA, as far as it was read: TGTGCTAGCAGTAGAGCCAGCCCAAACACAGAAGTCTTC. Amino acid sequence: CASSRASPNTEVF. The full CDR3 reads CASSRASPNTEVFF.

This clone has just one count. These gene names are mouse names. The missing CDR3 end, 1 residue past where the read stops, is filled in from the germline J gene. The chain joins TRBV1 to TRBJ2-3, with 8 positions matching TRBD2. J lost 8 bases, V lost 0 bases, and 7 bases had no gene match. This CDR3 is 15 amino acids long. Germline lookup yields CDR1 NSQYPW and CDR2 LRSPGD (reference sequence). The chain's CDR3 is CTCSADWGGRGTLYF. The sequenced part of the CDR3 DNA is TGCACCTGCAGTGCAGATTGGGGGGGGCGCGGAACGCTGTAT.

For this clone: Here the gene names and germline are mouse. Sequencing ends 1 residue short of the CDR3 end; the germline J gene provides the rest. V usage is TRBV20 and J usage is TRBJ2-1; the D gene is possibly TRBD1 (6 bases). The ends were cut back, 3 bases at V and 3 bases at J, with 9 bases in the middle. Germline CDR1 is GFQATS and CDR2 is STVNSAI. The CDR3 is 13 residues long. The DNA read from the CDR3 is TGTGGTGCTAGACAGGGCGGCTATGCTGAGCAGTTC. It specifies CGARQGGYAEQF. The complete CDR3 protein is CGARQGGYAEQFF.

This clone has just a few counts. Mouse gene names and germline throughout. With the read ending 1 residue before the CDR3 end, the germline J gene is used to fill in that end. The chain carries TRBV20 and TRBJ2-1; 7 bases align to TRBD1. Germline V gene sequence: CDR1 GFQATS, CDR2 STVNSAI. V trimming: 2 bases; J trimming: 3 bases; junction bases outside the gene matches: 1. This CDR3 region has 13 residues. The part of the CDR3 DNA that was read is TGTGGTGCTAGGCAGGGGGTCTATGCTGAGCAGTTC. Its protein is CGARQGVYAEQF. The complete CDR3 sequence is CGARQGVYAEQFF.

As concerns this clone: Gene names are the mouse ones. The CDR3 is cut off 1 residue early in the read; its end comes from the germline J gene. The V call is TRBV23, the J call TRBJ1-4; TRBD1, the table's D call, was not compared with the DNA. Germline V CDR1 and CDR2: KGHTA, FQNQQP. This CDR3 region has 14 residues. The CDR3 here is CSSSQDTSNERLFF. CDR3 DNA (partial): TGCTCCAGCAGTCAGGACACATCCAACGAAAGATTATTT.

Details on this clone: Mouse names are used for the genes. The read finishes 1 residue shy of the CDR3 end, and the germline J gene is used to complete it. The genes are TRBV12-2 and TRBJ2-5; possibly TRBD1 or TRBD2 for D (6 bases each). Looked up from germline, CDR1 is SGHLS and CDR2 is HYDKME. Trimming stripped 0 bases from V and 2 bases from J, with 14 bases between. CDR3 size: 16 residues. The CDR3 here is CASSLEWGPGQDTQYF. CDR3 bases read: TGTGCCAGCTCTCTCGAATGGGGGCCGGGCCAAGACACCCAGTAC.

Details on this clone: The genes and germline here are from mouse. The read is 1 residue too short to cover the CDR3 end, so that end is filled in from the germline J gene. The chain has TRBV3 and TRBJ2-4; 10 bases are a match to TRBD2. CDR3 length: 16 amino acids. With 3 bases clipped from V and 0 bases from J, the junction kept 3 bases outside the gene matches. Germline values: CDR1 SNHLY, CDR2 FYNGKV (reference sequence). The CDR3 is CASSLTGGLSQNTLYF. The part of the CDR3 DNA that was read is TGTGCCAGCAGCTTGACTGGGGGGCTTAGTCAAAACACCTTGTAC.

About this clone itself: Mouse names are used for the genes. The observed sequence ends 1 residue before the CDR3 terminus, with the missing tail filled in from the germline J gene. This chain connects TRBV12-1 to TRBJ1-3; TRBD1 matches at 7 bases. The junction had 2 bases not matched to a gene; V was cut back by 0 bases and J by 4 bases. The CDR3 extends over 14 amino acids. The germline gives CDR1 SGHSN, CDR2 HYEKVE. This CDR3 is CASSLAGGGNTLYF. Partial CDR3 DNA: TGTGCCAGCTCTCTCGCAGGGGGGGGAAATACGCTCTAT.

Concerning this clone itself: Gene names are mouse gene names. The read ends 1 residue early relative to the CDR3; the germline J gene fills the gap. The rearrangement joins TRBV26 to TRBJ1-1; possibly TRBD1 for D (6 bases). The germline V and J ends were trimmed by 5 bases and 4 bases, with 14 bases remaining between them. This CDR3 is built from 14 residues. CDR1 and CDR2 from the germline V gene are KGHPV and FQNQEV (reference sequence). CDR3 DNA, as far as it was read: TGTGCCAGCAGTTGGGGGGGGCAGGGCACAGAAGTCTTC. It is translated as CASSWGGQGTEVF. The full CDR3 is CASSWGGQGTEVFF.

Regarding this clone: The genes and germline here are from mouse. The read is 1 residue too short to cover the CDR3 end, so that end is filled in from the germline J gene. The chain uses TRBV3 and TRBJ1-3; D perhaps matches TRBD1 (5 bases). The V and J ends lost 3 bases and 4 bases respectively, with 7 bases between them. The V gene's germline CDR1 is SNHLY and CDR2 FYNGKV (reference sequence). The CDR3 spans 13 residues. CDR3 sequence reads: CASSLGVGNTLYF. CDR3 DNA, as far as it was read: TGTGCCAGCAGCTTGGGGGTCGGAAATACGCTCTAT.

With regard to this clone: These gene names are mouse names. Read coverage stops 1 residue before the CDR3 terminus; the germline J gene supplies the remainder. This chain joins TRBV26 and TRBJ1-1; tentatively, D is TRBD1 (5 bases). This CDR3 spans 14 amino acids. Trimming took 3 bases from V and 0 from J, leaving 8 bases between them. CDR1 KGHPV and CDR2 FQNQEV come from the germline V gene (reference sequence). The CDR3 bases that were read are TGTGCCAGCAGTCTTGGGGGGACAAACACAGAAGTCTTC. Residues: CASSLGGTNTEVF. The whole CDR3 sequence reads CASSLGGTNTEVFF.

Concerning this clone: The gene symbols are mouse symbols. The CDR3 end falls 1 residue outside the read, so it is completed with the germline J gene. This chain links TRBV16 with TRBJ2-3; D not certain. CDR1 and CDR2 (germline): SGHSA, FRNQAP. The CDR3 totals 12 residues. V lost 4 bases and J 0 bases, leaving 2 bases between the germline ends. The part of the CDR3 DNA that was read is TGTGCAAGCAGCTATAGTGCAGAAACGCTGTAT. Its protein is CASSYSAETLY. The full CDR3 protein reads CASSYSAETLYF.

A few counts support this clone. Genes and germline come from the mouse. The observed sequence ends 1 residue before the CDR3 terminus, with the missing tail filled in from the germline J gene. V usage is TRBV26 and J usage is TRBJ2-3; 11 bases line up with TRBD1. The CDR3 loop spans 16 amino acids. Germline CDR1 is KGHPV and CDR2 is FQNQEV (reference sequence). J was trimmed by 3 bases and V by 4 bases; bases with no gene match: 6. CDR3 DNA, as far as it was read: TGTGCCAGCAGTCACGGACAGGGGGCGGGAGCAGAAACGCTGTAT. Translated, it gives CASSHGQGAGAETLY. The whole CDR3 region reads CASSHGQGAGAETLYF.

To note about this clone: Each gene name is a mouse one. The CDR3 end falls 1 residue outside the read, so it is completed with the germline J gene. This chain connects TRBV12-2 to TRBJ1-3; the D is unclear. The CDR3 length is 15 residues. Germline V lookup: CDR1 SGHLS, CDR2 HYDKME. Trimming pared 1 base from V and 0 bases from J, leaving 9 bases between. The sequenced CDR3 bases are TGTGCCAGCTCTCTAGGCAAAAATTCTGGAAATACGCTCTAT. Translated, it gives CASSLGKNSGNTLY. Given in full, the CDR3 is CASSLGKNSGNTLYF.

About this clone itself: Gene names are mouse gene names. The read finishes 1 residue shy of the CDR3 end, and the germline J gene is used to complete it. The identical CDR3 is also encoded by other nucleotide sequences in the sample. The chain uses TRBV26 and TRBJ2-1; no clear D gene. CDR1 KGHPV and CDR2 FQNQEV come from the germline V gene (reference sequence). V was pared by 2 bases and J by 6 bases, with 2 bases between. CDR3 size: 11 residues. The CDR3 bases that were read are TGTGCCAGCAGTCTGGGTGCTGAGCAGTTC. Translation: CASSLGAEQF. The CDR3 in full is CASSLGAEQFF.

This clone appeared a few times. Gene names and germline match the mouse. The read halts 1 residue ahead of the CDR3 end, with the missing end drawn from the germline J gene. V gene TRBV26 combines with J gene TRBJ1-2; D is uncertain. CDR3 length equals 13 residues. Trimming shortened V by 4 bases and J by 0 bases, and 6 bases separated the two germline ends. CDR1 is KGHPV, CDR2 FQNQEV, per germline (reference sequence). The CDR3 is CASSPRPNSDYTF. CDR3 DNA (partial): TGTGCCAGCAGTCCCCGTCCAAACTCCGACTACACC.

On this clone itself: Mouse names are used for the genes. The DNA ends 1 residue before the CDR3 does, and the rest of the CDR3 is filled in from the germline J gene. This chain uses TRBV3 with TRBJ1-1; no clear D gene. V was pared by 1 base and J by 5 bases, with 5 bases between. CDR1 is SNHLY and CDR2 is FYNGKV in the germline V gene (reference sequence). The CDR3 is 12 residues long. The CDR3: CASSLDGTEVFF. CDR3 bases read: TGTGCCAGCAGCTTAGATGGAACAGAAGTCTTC.

About this clone itself: Gene and germline names: mouse. The read ends 1 residue early relative to the CDR3; the germline J gene fills the gap. The V call is TRBV3, the J call TRBJ1-4; D is unclear. The CDR3 contains 12 residues. Germline CDR1 reads SNHLY; CDR2 reads FYNGKV (reference sequence). V lost 3 bases to trimming and J lost 6 bases, with 5 bases between them. The CDR3 is CASSFSHERLFF. CDR3 bases read: TGTGCCAGCAGCTTTAGCCACGAAAGATTATTT.

Of note for this clone: Sequence at one end of the junction differs from germline and may be a read error. Gene names follow the mouse nomenclature. The read is 1 residue too short to cover the CDR3 end, so that end is filled in from the germline J gene. The V and J genes are TRBV4 and TRBJ2-7; D could derive from TRBD1 or TRBD2 (5 bases each). From germline, CDR1 is LGHDT and CDR2 YNNKQL (reference sequence). This CDR3 is 14 amino acids long. The CDR3 DNA, read in part, is TGTCCCAGCAGCTACGACTCGCGGGGCTTTGCACAGTAC. Its protein is CPSSYDSRGFAQY. The full CDR3 protein is CPSSYDSRGFAQYF.

In this sample, this clone is medium-sized (0.01 to 0.1%). Gene names follow the mouse nomenclature. The CDR3 is cut off 1 residue early in the read; its end comes from the germline J gene. This chain joins TRBV13-1 and TRBJ2-3, with 8 positions matching TRBD2. V gave up 2 bases and J gave up 0 bases; unmatched junction bases: 5. CDR1 and CDR2 from the germline V gene are NSHNY and SYGAGN. This CDR3 has 16 amino acids. The CDR3 region is CASSDWGALSAETLYF. CDR3 DNA (partial): TGTGCCAGCAGTGACTGGGGGGCCCTTAGTGCAGAAACGCTGTAT.